This T cell receptor (beta chain) stems from a study of cytomegalovirus exposure and HLA in healthy donors. Study outcomes and limitations: The tendency of first-cohort TCR clusters to co-occur in the roughly 110 validation repertoires emerged from a later analysis. The authors confirmed in vitro that three CMV-associated chains were specific for CMV antigens. The listing of fewer than 200 TCR beta chains classed them as cytomegalovirus-associated.

Assay used: immunoSEQ multiplex PCR; TCRdb lists only in-frame clones, some missing. The sample comprises 140,000 or so clones, around 90% of which are singletons, and less than 8% rests with the top ten. After removal of 5 bases from V and 0 bases from J, the junction contained 6 bases not matched to a gene. CDR3 length: 15 residues. CDR1 and CDR2 from the germline V gene are LNHDA and SQIVND (reference sequence). This clone was found once. The antigen is not known. Separate from the approximately 670-subject first cohort, the roughly 110-subject validation cohort was the one that the donors belonged to.

Input material: PBMCs. This receptor was taken from a woman aged 30 to 39 in good health and CMV-seropositive. The gene calls are TRBV19 and TRBJ2-7, with 8 bases lining up with TRBD1. In DNA, the CDR3 is TGTGCCAGTAGTCGCGGACAGGGTATCTCCTACGAGCAGTACTTC. It translates to CASSRGQGISYEQYF.